The clone carrying this TCR beta chain was seen more than once but under ten times. The antigen is not known. This sample is drawn from a study of blood T cells in healthy people across ages. General observations from the study: Both higher diversity and more naive CD4+ cells marked long-lived donors when set against aged donors.

A second roughly 6 to 12 cycle PCR used barcoded and J-beta primers. TCRdb ran MiXCR on the 5' RACE reads and lists one entry per CDR3 protein. The sample contains approximately 1,000,000 distinct CDR3 sequences, more than 30% of which appear only once. This clonotype originated in a man younger than 35 in good health. What was sequenced was blood.

CDR3 sequence (DNA): TGTGCCAGCAGTTACCGCCAGGGAAAGGGCAATGAGCAGTTCTTC. Translated, it gives CASSYRQGKGNEQFF. The chain recombines TRBV6-6 with TRBJ2-1; D possibly corresponds to TRBD1 (5 bases). Trimming pared 2 bases from V and 6 bases from J, leaving 14 bases between. The CDR3 covers 15 residues. Germline V gene data show CDR1 as MNHNY and CDR2 as SVGAGI (reference sequence).